This T cell receptor beta chain was obtained from a study of CD8+CD57+ T cells in acquired aplastic anemia. Looking at the study overall: Sorted CD4+ and CD8+ cells yielded DNA averaging around 3.2 ug. Study results and limitations: Controls and patients did not differ significantly in CD8+ Simpson's diversity. Roughly 31 CD8+ CDR3 sequences occurred in both the patients and the controls.

Regarding this clonotype: Its matching antigen is unknown.

The V and J ends lost 0 bases and 3 bases respectively, with 16 bases between them. CDR1 is SGHRS and CDR2 is YFSETQ in the germline V gene. The CDR3 runs to 16 residues. It was genomic DNA that served as the template for profiling TCR beta VDJ and CDR3. TCRdb recomputed calls from the reads with MiXCR, one row per CDR3 protein. The sample has about 270,000 distinct CDR3 sequences; approximately 57% are singletons. What was sequenced was sorted CD4+, CD8+, or CD8+CD57+ T cells (not recorded which) from PBMCs. The chain joins TRBV5-1 to TRBJ2-7; D possibly corresponds to TRBD2 (6 bases). The TCR was taken from a human donor with severe aplastic anemia or a healthy control (not recorded which). This CDR3 reads CASSLGTGLQGYEQYF. The CDR3 DNA is TGCGCCAGCAGCTTGGGGACGGGACTCCAGGGCTACGAGCAGTACTTC.